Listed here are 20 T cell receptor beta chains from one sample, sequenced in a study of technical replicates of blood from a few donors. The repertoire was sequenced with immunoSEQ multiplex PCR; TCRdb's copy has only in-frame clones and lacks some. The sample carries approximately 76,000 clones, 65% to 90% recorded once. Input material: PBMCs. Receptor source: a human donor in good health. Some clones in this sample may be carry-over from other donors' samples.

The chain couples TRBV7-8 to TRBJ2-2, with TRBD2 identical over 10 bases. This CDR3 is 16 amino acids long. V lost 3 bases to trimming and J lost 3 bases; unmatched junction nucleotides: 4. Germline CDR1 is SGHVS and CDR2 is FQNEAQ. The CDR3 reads CASSLALAGDTGELFF. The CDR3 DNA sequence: TGTGCCAGCAGCTTGGCGCTAGCGGGAGACACCGGGGAGCTGTTTTTT. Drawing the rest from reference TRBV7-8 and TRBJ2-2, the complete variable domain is GAGVSQSPRYKVAKRGQDVALRCDPISGHVSLFWYQQALGQGPEFLTYFQNEAQLDKSGLPSDRFFAERPEGSVSTLKIQRTQQEDSAVYLCASSLALAGDTGELFFGEGSRLTVL.

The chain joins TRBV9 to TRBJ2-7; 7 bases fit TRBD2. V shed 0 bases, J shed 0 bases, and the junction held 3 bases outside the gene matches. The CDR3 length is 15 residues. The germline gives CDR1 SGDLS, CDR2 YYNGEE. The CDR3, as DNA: TGTGCCAGCAGCGTAGGGCGGGAGAGCTCCTACGAGCAGTACTTC. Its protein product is CASSVGRESSYEQYF.

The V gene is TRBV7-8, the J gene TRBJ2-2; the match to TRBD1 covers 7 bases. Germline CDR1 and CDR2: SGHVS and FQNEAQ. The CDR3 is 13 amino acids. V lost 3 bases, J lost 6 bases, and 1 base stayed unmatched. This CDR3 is CASSLGQPGELFF. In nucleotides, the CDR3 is TGTGCCAGCAGCTTGGGACAGCCCGGGGAGCTGTTTTTT.

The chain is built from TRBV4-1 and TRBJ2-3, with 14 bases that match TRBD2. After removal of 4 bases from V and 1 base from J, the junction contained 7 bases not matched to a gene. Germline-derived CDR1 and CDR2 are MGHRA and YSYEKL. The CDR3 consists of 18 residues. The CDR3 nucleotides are TGCGCCAGCAGCCTATCGGGACTAGCGGGAGCACGCACAGATACGCAGTATTTT. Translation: CASSLSGLAGARTDTQYF.

The CDR3 nucleotides are TGTGCCAGCAGCCCCTGGGACTCAGGGGAGCAGTACTTC. Its protein is CASSPWDSGEQYF. The chain uses TRBV7-9 and TRBJ2-7; D is perhaps TRBD2 (6 bases). The CDR3 sequence is 13 residues long. Germline assignment: CDR1 SEHNR and CDR2 FQNEAQ (reference sequence). V was cut by 5 bases and J by 7 bases, with 15 bases left in between.

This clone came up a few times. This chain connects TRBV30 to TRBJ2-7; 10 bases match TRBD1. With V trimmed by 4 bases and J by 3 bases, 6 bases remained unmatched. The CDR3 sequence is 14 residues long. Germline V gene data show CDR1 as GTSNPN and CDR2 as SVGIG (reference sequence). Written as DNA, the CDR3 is TGTGCCTGGACGCGGGGGACAGGGGTCTACGAGCAGTACTTC. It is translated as CAWTRGTGVYEQYF.

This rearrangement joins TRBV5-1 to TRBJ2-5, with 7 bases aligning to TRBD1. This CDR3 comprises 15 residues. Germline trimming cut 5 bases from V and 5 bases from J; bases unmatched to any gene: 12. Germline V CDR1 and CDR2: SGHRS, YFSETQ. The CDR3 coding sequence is TGCGCCAGCAGACCCACAGGGGCCAAAGAGGAGACCCAGTACTTC. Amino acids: CASRPTGAKEETQYF.

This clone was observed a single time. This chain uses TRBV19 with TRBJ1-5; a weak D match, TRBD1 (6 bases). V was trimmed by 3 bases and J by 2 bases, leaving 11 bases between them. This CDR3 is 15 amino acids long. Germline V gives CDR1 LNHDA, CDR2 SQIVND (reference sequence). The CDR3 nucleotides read TGTGCCAGTAGTATGCTGGGGGCCGGCAATCAGCCCCAGCATTTT. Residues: CASSMLGAGNQPQHF.

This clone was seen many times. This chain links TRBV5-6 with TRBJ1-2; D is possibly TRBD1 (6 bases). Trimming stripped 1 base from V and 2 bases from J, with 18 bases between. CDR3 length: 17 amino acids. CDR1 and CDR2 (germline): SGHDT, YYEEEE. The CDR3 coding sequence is TGTGCCAGCAGCTTGTGGCGGACAGAAAGTGGGAACTATGGCTACACCTTC. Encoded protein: CASSLWRTESGNYGYTF. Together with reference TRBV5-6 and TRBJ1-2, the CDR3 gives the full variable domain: DAGVTQSPTHLIKTRGQQVTLRCSPKSGHDTVSWYQQALGQGPQFIFQYYEEEERQRGNFPDRFSGHQFPNYSSELNVNALLLGDSALYLCASSLWRTESGNYGYTFGSGTRLTVV.

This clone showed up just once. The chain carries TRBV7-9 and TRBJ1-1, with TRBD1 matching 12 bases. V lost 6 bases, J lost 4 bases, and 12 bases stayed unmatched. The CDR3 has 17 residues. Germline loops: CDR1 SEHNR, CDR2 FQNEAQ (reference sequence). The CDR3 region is CASSKKGQGAPGTEAFF. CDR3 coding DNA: TGTGCCAGCAGTAAGAAGGGACAGGGGGCGCCGGGCACTGAAGCTTTCTTT.

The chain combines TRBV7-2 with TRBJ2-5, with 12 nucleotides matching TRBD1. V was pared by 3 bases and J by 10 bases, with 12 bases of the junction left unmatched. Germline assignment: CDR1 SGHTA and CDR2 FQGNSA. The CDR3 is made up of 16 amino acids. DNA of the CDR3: TGTGCCAGCAGCTTGGATCCGGGACAGGGGGCAAGGGGCCAGTACTTC. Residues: CASSLDPGQGARGQYF.

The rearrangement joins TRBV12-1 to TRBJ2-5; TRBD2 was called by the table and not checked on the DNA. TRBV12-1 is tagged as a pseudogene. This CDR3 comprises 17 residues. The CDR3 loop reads CASSFVLAGGPQETQYF. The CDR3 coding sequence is TGTGCCAGCAGCTTCGTACTAGCGGGGGGACCCCAGGAGACCCAGTACTTC.

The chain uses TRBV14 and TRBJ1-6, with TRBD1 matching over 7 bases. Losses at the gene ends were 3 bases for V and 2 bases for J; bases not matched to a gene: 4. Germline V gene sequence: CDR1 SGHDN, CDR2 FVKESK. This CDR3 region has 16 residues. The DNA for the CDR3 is TGTGCCAGCAGCCACAGGGGGTACACCTATAATTCACCCCTCCACTTT. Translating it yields CASSHRGYTYNSPLHF.

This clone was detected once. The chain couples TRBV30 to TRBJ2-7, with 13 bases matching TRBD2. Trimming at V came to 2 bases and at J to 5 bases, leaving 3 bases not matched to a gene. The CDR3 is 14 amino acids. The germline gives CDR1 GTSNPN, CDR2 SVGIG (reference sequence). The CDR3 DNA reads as TGTGCCTGGAGTAGGACTAGCGGGAGCGACGAGCAGTACTTC. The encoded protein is CAWSRTSGSDEQYF.

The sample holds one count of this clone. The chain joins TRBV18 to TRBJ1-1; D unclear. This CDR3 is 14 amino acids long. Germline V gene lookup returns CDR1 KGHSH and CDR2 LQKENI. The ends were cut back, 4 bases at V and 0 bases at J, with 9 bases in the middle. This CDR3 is CASSRGQLNTEAFF. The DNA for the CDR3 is TGTGCCAGCTCACGAGGGCAGCTGAACACTGAAGCTTTCTTT.

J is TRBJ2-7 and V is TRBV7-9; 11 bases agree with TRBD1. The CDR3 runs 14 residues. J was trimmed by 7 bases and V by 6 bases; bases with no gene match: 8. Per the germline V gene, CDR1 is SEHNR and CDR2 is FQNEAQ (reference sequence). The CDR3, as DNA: TGTGCCAGCAGATCCGGACAGGGGGCCGGGGAGCAGTACTTC. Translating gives CASRSGQGAGEQYF.

The CDR3 DNA is TGTGCCAGCAGTCACCCAACAGGGGGCGTAGAGACCCAGTACTTC. Encoded protein: CASSHPTGGVETQYF. The rearrangement joins TRBV6-5 to TRBJ2-5; 9 positions agree with TRBD1. The germline CDR1 and CDR2 sequences are MNHEY and SVGAGI. Trimming took 5 bases from V and 4 from J; bases not matched to a gene: 8. This CDR3 has 15 amino acids.

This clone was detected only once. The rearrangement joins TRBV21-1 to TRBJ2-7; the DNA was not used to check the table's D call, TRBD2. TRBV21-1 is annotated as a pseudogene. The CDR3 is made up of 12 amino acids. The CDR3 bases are TGTGCCTGTGCCAGAGGGAGCCACGAGCAGTACTTC. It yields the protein CACARGSHEQYF.

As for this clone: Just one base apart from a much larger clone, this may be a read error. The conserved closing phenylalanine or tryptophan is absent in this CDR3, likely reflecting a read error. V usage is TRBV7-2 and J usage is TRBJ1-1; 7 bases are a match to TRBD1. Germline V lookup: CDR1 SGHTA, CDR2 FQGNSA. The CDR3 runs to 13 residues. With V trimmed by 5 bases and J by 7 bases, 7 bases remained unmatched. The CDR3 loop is CASSLRGQIEAFL. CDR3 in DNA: TGTGCCAGCAGCCTTAGGGGACAGATTGAAGCTTTCCTT.

The CDR3 protein is CASGLTGPTDTQYF. The CDR3 DNA sequence: TGTGCTAGTGGTTTGACAGGGCCAACGGATACGCAGTATTTT. The gene calls are TRBV12-5 and TRBJ2-3; a possible D gene is TRBD1 (6 bases). The germline CDR1 and CDR2 sequences are LGHNT and FRNRAP. The CDR3 is 14 residues long. V lost 2 bases and J 6 bases, leaving 12 bases between the germline ends.